This T cell receptor (beta chain) emerged from a study of cytomegalovirus exposure and HLA in healthy donors. The V gene's germline CDR1 is MNHNS and CDR2 SASEGT. V lost 4 bases to trimming and J lost 3 bases; unmatched junction nucleotides: 6. The CDR3 spans 16 residues. Assay: immunoSEQ multiplex PCR; the TCRdb copy retains only in-frame clones and omits some. The sample comprises 250,000 to 350,000 clones, around 89% of which are singletons, and approximately 0.88% rests with the top ten. The V and J genes are TRBV6-1 and TRBJ2-2, with TRBD1 identical over 9 bases. This clonotype originated in a young woman in good health and CMV-seronegative. The sample taken for sequencing was PBMCs. The CDR3 coding sequence is TGTGCCAGCAGTGGGAGAGGACAGGGGTACACCGGGGAGCTGTTTTTT. Translated, it gives CASSGRGQGYTGELFF.